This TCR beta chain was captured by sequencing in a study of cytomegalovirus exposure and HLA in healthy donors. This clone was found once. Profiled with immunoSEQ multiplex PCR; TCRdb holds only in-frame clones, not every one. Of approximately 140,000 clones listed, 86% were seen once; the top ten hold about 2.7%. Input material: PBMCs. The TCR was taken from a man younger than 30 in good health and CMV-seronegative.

The chain's CDR3 is CASTKSRVRALQETQYF. The CDR3 DNA sequence: TGTGCCAGCACCAAATCGCGGGTGAGGGCCCTACAAGAGACCCAGTACTTC. J is TRBJ2-5 and V is TRBV28, with D possibly being TRBD2 (5 bases). The CDR3 covers 17 residues. Trimming took off 7 bases at V and 2 bases at J, with 23 bases between the two ends. Germline CDR1 and CDR2: MDHEN and SYDVKM.